The clone carrying this T cell receptor (beta chain) was detected only a few times. Antigen unknown. The germline V and J ends were trimmed by 1 base and 5 bases, with 12 bases remaining between them. CDR1 and CDR2 from the germline V gene are LGHNA and YSLEER. The CDR3 is 15 residues long. The sample comes from a study of T-cell memory formation after mild COVID-19. As for the study in general: Largely, the TCR clusters proved donor specific. General study points: From day 15 to 85, contracting clones were balanced between CD4 and CD8, whereas later expanders leaned toward CD4+. Contracting CD4+ clones lay largely in CM and EM, with CD8+ ones residing in EMRA.

Libraries for TCRalpha and TCRbeta carried sample barcodes and unique molecular identifiers via 5'RACE. TCRdb reanalysed the 5' RACE reads using MiXCR and keeps one entry per CDR3 protein. The sample consists of 140,000 to 150,000 distinct CDR3 sequences, approximately 25% of them appearing once. This TCR derives from an adult woman who had mild COVID-19 (a few samples of this study predate the infection). Cell type and time point are not known. The chain is built from TRBV4-3 and TRBJ2-1; D assignment may be TRBD1 or TRBD2 (5 bases each). The sequenced sample consisted of PBMCs or a T cell subset sorted from them (not recorded which). The CDR3 loop reads CASSQGSGTNNEQFF. The CDR3 bases are TGCGCCAGCAGCCAAGGGTCCGGGACCAACAATGAGCAGTTCTTC.